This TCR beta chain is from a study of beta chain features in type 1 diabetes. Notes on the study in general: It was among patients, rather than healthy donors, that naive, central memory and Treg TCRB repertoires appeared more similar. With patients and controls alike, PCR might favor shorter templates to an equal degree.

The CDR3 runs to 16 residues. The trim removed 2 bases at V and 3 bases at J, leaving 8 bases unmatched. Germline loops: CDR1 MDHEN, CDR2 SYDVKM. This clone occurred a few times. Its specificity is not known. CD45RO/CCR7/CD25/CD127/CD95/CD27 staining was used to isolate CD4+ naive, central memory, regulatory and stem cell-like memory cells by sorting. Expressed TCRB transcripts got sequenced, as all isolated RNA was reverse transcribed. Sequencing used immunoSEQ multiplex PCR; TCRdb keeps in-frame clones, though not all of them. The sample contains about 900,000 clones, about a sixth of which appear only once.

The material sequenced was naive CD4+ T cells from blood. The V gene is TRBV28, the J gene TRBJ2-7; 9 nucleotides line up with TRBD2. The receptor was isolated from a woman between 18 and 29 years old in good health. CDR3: CASSLEGASGNYEQYF. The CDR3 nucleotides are TGTGCCAGCAGTTTAGAGGGGGCTAGCGGGAACTACGAGCAGTACTTC.